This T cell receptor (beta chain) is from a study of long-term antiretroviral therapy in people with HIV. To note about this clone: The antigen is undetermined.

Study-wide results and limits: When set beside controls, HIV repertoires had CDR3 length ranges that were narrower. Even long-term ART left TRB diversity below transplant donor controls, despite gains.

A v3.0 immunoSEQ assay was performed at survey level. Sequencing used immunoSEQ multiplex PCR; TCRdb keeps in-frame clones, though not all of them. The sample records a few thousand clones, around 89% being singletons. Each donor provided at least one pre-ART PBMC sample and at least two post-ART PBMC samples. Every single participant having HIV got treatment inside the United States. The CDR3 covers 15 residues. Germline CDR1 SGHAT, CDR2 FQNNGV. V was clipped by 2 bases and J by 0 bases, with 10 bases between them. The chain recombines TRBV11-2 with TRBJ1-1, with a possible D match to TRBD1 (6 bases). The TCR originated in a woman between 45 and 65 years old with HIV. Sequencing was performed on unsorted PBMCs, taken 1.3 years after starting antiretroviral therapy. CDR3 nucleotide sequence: TGTGCCAGCAGCTTATCAGGGGCAATGAACACTGAAGCTTTCTTT. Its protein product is CASSLSGAMNTEAFF.